These 16 T cell receptor beta chains were all obtained from the same sample, sequenced in a study of vaccination and CD4 T cells after COVID-19. Sequenced with the Oncomine TCR Beta short-read assay was DNA taken from cultured CD4+ T cells. TCRdb analysed the PCR reads with MiXCR anew, one entry per CDR3 protein. The top ten clones hold 9% to 15% of a sample with fewer than 12,000 distinct CDR3 sequences, approximately 24% of them seen once. Indicated treatment: approximately 9-day PBMC culture with coronavirus spike peptide pools or control peptides (ViraFEST assay). For these TCRs, the target antigens are not known. The sequencing used CD4+ T cells from blood, cultured in vitro, collected after SARS-CoV-2 vaccination. The receptors shown here come from a human donor who had recovered from COVID-19.

This clonotype is medium-sized. The rearrangement joins TRBV7-3 to TRBJ2-5; 7 nucleotides line up with TRBD1. In germline, CDR1 is SGHTA, CDR2 FQGTGA. The V segment lost 10 bases and the J segment 2 bases; nucleotides outside the gene matches: 10. The CDR3 extends over 14 amino acids. The CDR3: CANPAGTVQETQYF. The CDR3, as DNA: TGTGCCAACCCAGCCGGGACAGTGCAAGAGACCCAGTACTTC.

The V gene is TRBV19, the J gene TRBJ2-6; D unclear. CDR1 and CDR2 (germline): LNHDA, SQIVND (reference sequence). Trimming pared 5 bases from V and 0 bases from J, leaving 11 bases between. The CDR3 loop spans 16 amino acids. This chain's CDR3 is CASSFQVGSGANVLTF. The CDR3, as DNA: TGTGCCAGTAGTTTTCAGGTTGGCTCTGGGGCCAACGTCCTGACTTTC.

The chain has TRBV6-1 and TRBJ2-4, with 8 bases identical to TRBD1. Looked up from germline, CDR1 is MNHNS and CDR2 is SASEGT. V lost 5 bases to trimming and J lost 3 bases; unmatched junction nucleotides: 9. The CDR3 spans 16 residues. The CDR3 is CASSPQGARGKNIQYF. For the CDR3, the DNA is TGTGCCAGCAGTCCCCAGGGGGCGCGGGGCAAAAACATTCAGTACTTC.

This clonotype was observed a single time. The rearrangement joins TRBV20-1 to TRBJ2-7, with 8 nucleotides matching TRBD2. Germline V gene sequence: CDR1 DFQATT, CDR2 SNEGSKA (reference sequence). Trimming took 6 bases from V and 0 from J; bases not matched to a gene: 13. The CDR3 has 16 residues. Here the CDR3 DNA reads TGCAGTGCCCCGGGACTAGTGGTAACCCTCTCCTACGAGCAGTACTTC. Its protein is CSAPGLVVTLSYEQYF.

Within the sample, this clonotype is medium-sized. The chain carries TRBV10-3 and TRBJ1-1; D remains ambiguous. V lost 2 bases and J 1 base, leaving 8 bases between the germline ends. The germline V gene encodes CDR1 ENHRY and CDR2 SYGVKD. The CDR3 loop spans 14 amino acids. The CDR3 DNA follows: TGTGCCATCAGTGAGGAGGTACCGAACACTGAAGCTTTCTTT. Amino acid sequence: CAISEEVPNTEAFF.

V usage is TRBV18 and J usage is TRBJ1-1; D might be TRBD1 (5 bases). V was trimmed by 3 bases and J by 4 bases, leaving 12 bases between them. Germline V lookup: CDR1 KGHSH, CDR2 LQKENI. CDR3 size: 14 residues. CDR3 in amino acids: CASSPGAWGTEAFF. The DNA of the CDR3 is TGTGCCAGCTCACCCGGGGCTTGGGGCACTGAAGCTTTCTTT.

This clonotype was counted between two and nine times. CDR3: CASSFRGRGGVQYF. For the CDR3, the DNA is TGTGCCAGCAGTTTTAGGGGTCGCGGAGGGGTTCAGTACTTC. The chain employs TRBV28 and TRBJ2-4; tentative D call: TRBD2 (6 bases). In germline, CDR1 is MDHEN, CDR2 SYDVKM. Trimming stripped 3 bases from V and 11 bases from J, with 17 bases between. CDR3 length equals 14 residues.

This clonotype was counted a few times. This chain uses TRBV5-1 with TRBJ2-5; D unresolved. The germline V gene encodes CDR1 SGHRS and CDR2 YFSETQ. The CDR3 contains 11 residues. With 0 bases removed from V and 8 bases from J, the gap between germline ends came to 5 bases. As DNA, the CDR3 is TGCGCCAGCAGCTTGGACGACACCCAGTACTTC. Translation: CASSLDDTQYF.

This clonotype was seen more than once but under ten times. The V and J genes are TRBV11-2 and TRBJ1-1; D unclear. The CDR3 sequence is 14 residues long. CDR1 and CDR2 (germline): SGHAT, FQNNGV. The germline V and J ends were trimmed by 1 base and 4 bases, with 10 bases remaining between them. The CDR3 loop reads CASSLVGLGTEAFF. The CDR3 nucleotides are TGTGCCAGCAGCTTAGTCGGATTGGGCACTGAAGCTTTCTTT.

The chain couples TRBV4-3 to TRBJ1-1; D might be TRBD1 (5 bases). V lost 0 bases, J lost 3 bases, and 11 bases lay in between. This CDR3 has 15 amino acids. Per the germline V gene, CDR1 is LGHNA and CDR2 is YSLEER. The CDR3 DNA is TGCGCCAGCAGCCAAGATTTGGGGGGGGACACTGAAGCTTTCTTT. Translated, it gives CASSQDLGGDTEAFF.

The chain couples TRBV5-6 to TRBJ2-5, with D perhaps being TRBD1 or TRBD2 (5 bases each). V was trimmed by 2 bases and J by 3 bases, leaving 20 bases between them. The length of the CDR3 is 17 residues. Per germline, CDR1 SGHDT and CDR2 YYEEEE. Here the CDR3 DNA reads TGTGCCAGCAGCTTCCTTGGGGGAGTGAGTTCCGAAGAGACCCAGTACTTC. It yields the protein CASSFLGGVSSEETQYF.

J is TRBJ1-5 and V is TRBV20-1; tentative D call: TRBD1 (6 bases). This CDR3 has 19 amino acids. V dropped 0 bases and J dropped 1 base, with 22 bases sitting between them. Germline V gene lookup returns CDR1 DFQATT and CDR2 SNEGSKA (reference sequence). The CDR3 sequence is CSARDEMEGGSLSNQPQHF. The CDR3 bases are TGCAGTGCTAGAGATGAAATGGAGGGGGGGAGTTTGAGCAATCAGCCCCAGCATTTT.

The V gene is TRBV28, the J gene TRBJ2-7, with 7 bases matching TRBD1. Germline V lookup: CDR1 MDHEN, CDR2 SYDVKM. Trimming at V came to 4 bases and at J to 3 bases, leaving 6 bases not matched to a gene. CDR3 length: 14 amino acids. CDR3 nucleotides: TGTGCCAGCAGTTACACAGGGGTGGTCTACGAGCAGTACTTC. This gives the protein CASSYTGVVYEQYF.

Points on this clonotype: One end of the junction varies from germline; a read error may be responsible. V is TRBV6-5 and J is TRBJ2-1; 7 bases are shared with TRBD1. Germline-derived CDR1 and CDR2 are MNHEY and SVGAGI. This CDR3 is 15 amino acids long. The CDR3 region is CTSSYIQTGVNEQLF. DNA of the CDR3: TGTACCAGCAGTTATATTCAAACAGGGGTCAATGAGCAGCTCTTC.

Of note for this clonotype: The junction departs from germline at one end; a sequencing error may be responsible. V usage is TRBV19 and J usage is TRBJ1-5, with D tentatively TRBD1 (5 bases). The CDR3 is made up of 13 amino acids. Germline values: CDR1 LNHDA, CDR2 SQIVND (reference sequence). The CDR3: CTSTRQFNQPQHF. CDR3 nucleotides: TGTACCAGTACCCGACAGTTCAATCAGCCCCAGCATTTT.

This clonotype turned up a few times. The chain combines TRBV20-1 with TRBJ1-5, with D possibly TRBD1 on 5 matching bases. CDR1 and CDR2 from the germline V gene are DFQATT and SNEGSKA (reference sequence). The CDR3 runs to 14 residues. V shed 5 bases and J shed 7 bases, with 18 bases lying between them. The CDR3: CSAPPDTVGQPQHF. CDR3 nucleotide sequence: TGCAGTGCTCCCCCGGACACCGTGGGACAGCCCCAGCATTTT.